The entry below gives a single TCR beta chain sequence along with its context. Regarding time point: peripheral blood 6 weeks after treatment start. Urothelial carcinoma, locally advanced or metastatic, affected the patients. CDR3 length equals 14 residues. Unmatched junction bases numbered 3, after V lost 1 base and J lost 4 bases. The germline gives CDR1 PRHDT, CDR2 FYEKMQ (reference sequence). These data originate in a study of PD-L1 blockade in urothelial cancer. The method was immunoSEQ multiplex PCR; TCRdb's version includes in-frame clones alone and lacks a portion of them. Of approximately 93,000 clones listed, approximately 87% are singletons.

The sample here was PBMCs, taken around atezolizumab (anti-PD-L1) treatment. V is TRBV13 and J is TRBJ1-2; TRBD1 matches at 7 bases. This TCR came from a man aged 70 or older with urothelial cancer. Written as DNA, the CDR3 is TGTGCCAGCAGCTTAGAGGGGGCTTCCTATGGCTACACCTTC. Encoded protein: CASSLEGASYGYTF.